These 25 T cell receptor beta chains were all obtained from the same sample, sequenced in a study of memory CD4+ T cells and cytomegalovirus serostatus. The sort gate was single viable CD3+CD4+CD8-CD45RO+ cells for memory CD4+ T cells. The repertoire was sequenced with immunoSEQ multiplex PCR; TCRdb's copy has only in-frame clones and lacks some. The sample lists approximately 63,000 clones, around 82% seen once, with roughly 0.48% in the top ten. The sequencing sample was made of memory CD4+ T cells from blood. These receptors were collected from an adult in good health and CMV-seronegative. Some clones in this sample may be carry-over from other donors' samples.

The CDR3 DNA sequence: TGTGCCAGCAGCTTGGCTGGGACAGGGGGTCAGCCCCAGCATTTT. Translated, it gives CASSLAGTGGQPQHF. The chain couples TRBV5-6 to TRBJ1-5; 11 nucleotides agree with TRBD1. Germline V gene data show CDR1 as SGHDT and CDR2 as YYEEEE. V was clipped by 0 bases and J by 6 bases; unmatched bases: 2. CDR3 length: 15 amino acids.

The chain uses TRBV6-5 and TRBJ1-1; D unclear. The V gene's germline CDR1 is MNHEY and CDR2 SVGAGI. The CDR3 totals 14 residues. V was pared by 8 bases and J by 3 bases, with 16 bases between. The CDR3 protein is CASGLRGEDTEAFF. DNA for the CDR3: TGTGCCAGCGGGTTGCGCGGTGAGGACACTGAAGCTTTCTTT.

The chain is built from TRBV27 and TRBJ2-7; 12 bases agree with TRBD1. Unmatched junction bases numbered 5, after V lost 4 bases and J lost 4 bases. Per germline, CDR1 MNHEY and CDR2 SMNVEV (reference sequence). The CDR3 totals 15 residues. The CDR3 DNA follows: TGTGCCAGCAGTTCCCCGGGACAGGGGGCGTACGAGCAGTACTTC. This sequence encodes CASSSPGQGAYEQYF.

CDR3 nucleotides: TGTGCCAGCAAGTTCGGTAGCACAGATACGCAGTATTTT. This sequence encodes CASKFGSTDTQYF. The chain employs TRBV27 and TRBJ2-3; unclear D gene. The V end lost 7 bases, the J end lost 0 bases, and 8 bases lay between the germline ends. The CDR3 totals 13 residues. From germline, CDR1 is MNHEY and CDR2 SMNVEV (reference sequence).

This clone was observed a single time. This sequence joins TRBV19 and TRBJ2-3; TRBD2 is a possible D gene (5 bases). V was clipped by 10 bases and J by 4 bases, with 12 bases between them. Germline CDR1 and CDR2: LNHDA and SQIVND (reference sequence). The CDR3 covers 12 residues. DNA for the CDR3: TGTGCCACCGAAGGAGGATCAGATACGCAGTATTTT. Its translation is CATEGGSDTQYF.

The chain joins TRBV15 to TRBJ1-5; 10 bases map to TRBD1. The CDR3 contains 15 residues. The V gene end was trimmed by 1 base and the J gene end by 5 bases; junction bases not matched to a gene: 2. Looked up from germline, CDR1 is LNHNV and CDR2 is YYDKDF (reference sequence). The CDR3 loop reads CATSRGQGAHQPQHF. CDR3 sequence (DNA): TGTGCCACCAGCAGAGGACAGGGGGCTCATCAGCCCCAGCATTTT.

The rearrangement uses TRBV28 and TRBJ2-5, with TRBD1 as a possible D gene (6 bases). This CDR3 comprises 14 residues. Germline CDR1 reads MDHEN; CDR2 reads SYDVKM. V was cut by 6 bases and J by 5 bases, with 16 bases left in between. The CDR3 DNA reads TGTGCCAGCAGGGAGACAGGTCAATCGGAGACCCAGTACTTC. This translates into CASRETGQSETQYF.

The chain is built from TRBV7-2 and TRBJ2-3; 12 bases are shared with TRBD2. The CDR3 loop spans 16 amino acids. With 5 bases clipped from V and 11 bases from J, the junction kept 14 bases outside the gene matches. CDR1 SGHTA and CDR2 FQGNSA come from the germline V gene. CDR3 sequence reads: CASSPRGTSGPGGQYF. CDR3 DNA: TGTGCCAGCAGCCCTAGAGGGACTAGCGGGCCCGGAGGGCAGTATTTT.

Here the CDR3 reads CASSWDGQGVETQYF. CDR3 DNA sequence: TGCGCCAGCAGCTGGGATGGACAGGGCGTTGAGACCCAGTACTTC. This chain uses TRBV5-1 with TRBJ2-5; TRBD1 aligns across 8 bases. The CDR3 is 15 amino acids. Germline CDR1 and CDR2: SGHRS and YFSETQ. The ends lost 3 bases at V and 5 bases at J; junction bases unmatched: 9.

The chain joins TRBV5-1 to TRBJ2-2; TRBD1 agrees at 10 bases. There are 17 residues in the CDR3. CDR1 is SGHRS, CDR2 YFSETQ, per germline. V lost 5 bases to trimming and J lost 5 bases; unmatched junction nucleotides: 12. The CDR3 here is CASSYDLPGQGTGELFF. The CDR3 DNA follows: TGCGCCAGCAGTTACGACTTACCGGGACAGGGGACCGGGGAGCTGTTTTTT.

The chain combines TRBV29-1 with TRBJ1-5, with D possibly TRBD1 on 6 matching bases. The CDR3 runs 13 residues. Germline V gene lookup returns CDR1 SQVTM and CDR2 ANQGSEA. V gave up 4 bases and J gave up 7 bases, with 14 bases separating them. The CDR3 reads CSVVEGGSQPQHF. CDR3 in DNA: TGCAGCGTTGTTGAGGGGGGCTCACAGCCCCAGCATTTT.

V and J are TRBV5-8 and TRBJ1-5; the D is unclear. Deletions cut 1 base from V and 0 bases from J, with 14 bases between. The CDR3 is 17 amino acids. Germline V gives CDR1 SGHTS, CDR2 YDEGEE. The CDR3 region is CASSLYGFGDSNQPQHF. The CDR3 DNA reads TGTGCCAGCAGCTTGTACGGATTCGGAGATAGCAATCAGCCCCAGCATTTT.

The chain combines TRBV5-1 with TRBJ2-7; D uncertain. With 1 base removed from V and 0 bases from J, the gap between germline ends came to 8 bases. The CDR3 runs to 14 residues. The germline gives CDR1 SGHRS, CDR2 YFSETQ. CDR3 sequence: CASSLITSSYEQYF. In nucleotides, the CDR3 is TGCGCCAGCAGCTTGATCACCAGCTCCTACGAGCAGTACTTC.

The chain joins TRBV4-1 to TRBJ2-1; D is possibly TRBD2 (5 bases). Germline-derived CDR1 and CDR2 are MGHRA and YSYEKL. Trimming removed 4 bases from V and 0 bases from J, with 10 bases in between. CDR3 length equals 15 residues. In DNA form, the CDR3 reads TGCGCCAGCAGCCGTGGACTCAGCTCCTACAATGAGCAGTTCTTC. It yields the protein CASSRGLSSYNEQFF.

The rearrangement links TRBV14 to TRBJ1-1, with TRBD1 identical over 7 bases. The V segment lost 4 bases and the J segment 7 bases; nucleotides outside the gene matches: 6. The germline V gene has CDR1 SGHDN and CDR2 FVKESK. The CDR3 is 13 amino acids. CDR3 bases: TGTGCCAGCAGCCCCTGGGACAGAGTTGAAGCTTTCTTT. This sequence encodes CASSPWDRVEAFF. Full variable domain (remainder filled in from reference TRBV14 and TRBJ1-1): EAGVTQFPSHSVIEKGQTVTLRCDPISGHDNLYWYRRVMGKEIKFLLHFVKESKQDESGMPNNRFLAERTGGTYSTLKVQPAELEDSGVYFCASSPWDRVEAFFGQGTRLTVV.

V is TRBV7-6 and J is TRBJ1-2; D ambiguous. V lost 0 bases and J 6 bases, leaving 8 bases between the germline ends. CDR1 and CDR2 (germline): SGHVS, FNYEAQ. CDR3 length: 13 amino acids. Here the CDR3 reads CASSLAAQNGYTF. CDR3 in DNA: TGTGCCAGCAGCTTAGCTGCCCAGAATGGCTACACCTTC.

V and J are TRBV2 and TRBJ2-3; 13 bases fit TRBD2. This CDR3 is built from 14 residues. V was clipped by 8 bases and J by 5 bases; unmatched bases: 4. In germline, CDR1 is SNHLY, CDR2 FYNNEI. The CDR3: CASQRTSGRDTQYF. DNA for the CDR3: TGTGCCAGCCAAAGGACTAGCGGGAGAGATACGCAGTATTTT.

Turning to this clone: In the same sample, other DNA sequences code for this CDR3. This chain links TRBV4-3 with TRBJ1-2; weak D call: TRBD1 (6 bases). Germline lookup yields CDR1 LGHNA and CDR2 YSLEER. CDR3 length: 14 residues. V lost 0 bases to trimming and J lost 3 bases, with 8 bases between them. In nucleotides, the CDR3 is TGCGCCAGCAGCCAAGACAGGGGAGACTATGGCTACACCTTC. It specifies CASSQDRGDYGYTF.

V is TRBV10-3 and J is TRBJ2-2; TRBD1 aligns across 10 bases. V was clipped by 9 bases and J by 6 bases; unmatched bases: 10. CDR1 ENHRY and CDR2 SYGVKD come from the germline V gene. CDR3 size: 15 residues. The CDR3 sequence is CAIFPGQGIPGELFF. CDR3 bases: TGTGCCATTTTCCCGGGACAGGGGATTCCCGGGGAGCTGTTTTTT.

The V call is TRBV5-3, the J call TRBJ2-3; 11 bases fit TRBD2. TRBV5-3 falls under the ORF class, with uncertain function. The V gene end was trimmed by 0 bases and the J gene end by 3 bases; junction bases not matched to a gene: 6. The CDR3 is made up of 17 amino acids. CDR3 DNA: TGTGCCAGAAGCTTGGAGCTACTAGCGGGAGAGACAGATACGCAGTATTTT. As protein: CARSLELLAGETDTQYF.

This chain connects TRBV28 to TRBJ1-2; D not resolved. V lost 3 bases, J lost 2 bases, and 7 bases lay in between. The CDR3 has 13 residues. Germline CDR1 reads MDHEN; CDR2 reads SYDVKM. CDR3 nucleotides: TGTGCCAGCAGTTTGGCACAGAACTATGGCTACACCTTC. Translation gives CASSLAQNYGYTF.

The chain is built from TRBV6-5 and TRBJ1-3; D perhaps matches TRBD1 (5 bases). This CDR3 spans 15 amino acids. Trimming cost V 4 bases and J 3 bases, with 13 bases left between them. The V gene's germline CDR1 is MNHEY and CDR2 SVGAGI. The DNA for the CDR3 is TGTGCCAGCAGTTCAGGCGGGACCTTTGGAAACACCATATATTTT. It codes for CASSSGGTFGNTIYF.

This sequence joins TRBV28 and TRBJ2-3, with TRBD2 matching 15 bases. After removal of 6 bases from V and 4 bases from J, the junction contained 11 bases not matched to a gene. The CDR3 has 18 amino acids. Germline CDR1 reads MDHEN; CDR2 reads SYDVKM. The CDR3 spells CASSKGLAGGPRADTQYF. In DNA, the CDR3 is TGTGCCAGCAGCAAAGGACTAGCGGGAGGGCCGAGGGCAGATACGCAGTATTTT.

The V and J genes are TRBV30 and TRBJ2-7; no clear D. This CDR3 has 13 amino acids. The germline V and J ends were trimmed by 2 bases and 0 bases, with 8 bases remaining between them. Per germline, CDR1 GTSNPN and CDR2 SVGIG (reference sequence). This CDR3 is CAWSPKGSYEQYF. CDR3 nucleotides: TGTGCCTGGAGTCCAAAGGGCTCCTACGAGCAGTACTTC.

This sequence joins TRBV18 and TRBJ1-5; D not resolved. CDR3 length equals 12 residues. From germline, CDR1 is KGHSH and CDR2 LQKENI. V was clipped by 6 bases and J by 9 bases, with 12 bases between them. The CDR3 sequence: CASSTVQGPQHF. CDR3 nucleotides: TGTGCCAGCTCGACCGTCCAAGGGCCCCAGCATTTT.